This T cell receptor (beta chain) was sequenced in a study of human T cells and chemical hapten exposure. General study results and limits: DPC sensitization did not alter TCRs above 1 in 1000 frequency.

Described time point: patch test 1, 2 weeks after DPC sensitization. Noted treatment: therapeutic diphenylcyclopropenone sensitization with weekly scalp DPC. V lost 2 bases and J 14 bases, leaving 19 bases between the germline ends. Germline V lookup: CDR1 SEHNR, CDR2 FQNEAQ (reference sequence). The CDR3 has 15 amino acids. TCRdb re-called the RACE reads with MiXCR, one entry per CDR3 protein. This repertoire shows roughly 360,000 distinct CDR3 sequences, about 4.8% found once; its top ten account for 2% to 2.5%. Regarding this clonotype: Its antigen remains unidentified.

The J gene is TRBJ1-6, the V gene TRBV7-9; the D gene is possibly TRBD1 (5 bases). This clonotype was sampled from a woman in her 50s with alopecia areata. Some clones in this sample may be carry-over from other donors' samples. This material consisted of whole blood, taken in connection with sensitization to the hapten diphenylcyclopropenone (DPC). CDR3 nucleotides: TGTGCCAGCAGCTTAAGTACAGCCGGGGTCAGGGCCCTCCACTTT. Amino acids: CASSLSTAGVRALHF.